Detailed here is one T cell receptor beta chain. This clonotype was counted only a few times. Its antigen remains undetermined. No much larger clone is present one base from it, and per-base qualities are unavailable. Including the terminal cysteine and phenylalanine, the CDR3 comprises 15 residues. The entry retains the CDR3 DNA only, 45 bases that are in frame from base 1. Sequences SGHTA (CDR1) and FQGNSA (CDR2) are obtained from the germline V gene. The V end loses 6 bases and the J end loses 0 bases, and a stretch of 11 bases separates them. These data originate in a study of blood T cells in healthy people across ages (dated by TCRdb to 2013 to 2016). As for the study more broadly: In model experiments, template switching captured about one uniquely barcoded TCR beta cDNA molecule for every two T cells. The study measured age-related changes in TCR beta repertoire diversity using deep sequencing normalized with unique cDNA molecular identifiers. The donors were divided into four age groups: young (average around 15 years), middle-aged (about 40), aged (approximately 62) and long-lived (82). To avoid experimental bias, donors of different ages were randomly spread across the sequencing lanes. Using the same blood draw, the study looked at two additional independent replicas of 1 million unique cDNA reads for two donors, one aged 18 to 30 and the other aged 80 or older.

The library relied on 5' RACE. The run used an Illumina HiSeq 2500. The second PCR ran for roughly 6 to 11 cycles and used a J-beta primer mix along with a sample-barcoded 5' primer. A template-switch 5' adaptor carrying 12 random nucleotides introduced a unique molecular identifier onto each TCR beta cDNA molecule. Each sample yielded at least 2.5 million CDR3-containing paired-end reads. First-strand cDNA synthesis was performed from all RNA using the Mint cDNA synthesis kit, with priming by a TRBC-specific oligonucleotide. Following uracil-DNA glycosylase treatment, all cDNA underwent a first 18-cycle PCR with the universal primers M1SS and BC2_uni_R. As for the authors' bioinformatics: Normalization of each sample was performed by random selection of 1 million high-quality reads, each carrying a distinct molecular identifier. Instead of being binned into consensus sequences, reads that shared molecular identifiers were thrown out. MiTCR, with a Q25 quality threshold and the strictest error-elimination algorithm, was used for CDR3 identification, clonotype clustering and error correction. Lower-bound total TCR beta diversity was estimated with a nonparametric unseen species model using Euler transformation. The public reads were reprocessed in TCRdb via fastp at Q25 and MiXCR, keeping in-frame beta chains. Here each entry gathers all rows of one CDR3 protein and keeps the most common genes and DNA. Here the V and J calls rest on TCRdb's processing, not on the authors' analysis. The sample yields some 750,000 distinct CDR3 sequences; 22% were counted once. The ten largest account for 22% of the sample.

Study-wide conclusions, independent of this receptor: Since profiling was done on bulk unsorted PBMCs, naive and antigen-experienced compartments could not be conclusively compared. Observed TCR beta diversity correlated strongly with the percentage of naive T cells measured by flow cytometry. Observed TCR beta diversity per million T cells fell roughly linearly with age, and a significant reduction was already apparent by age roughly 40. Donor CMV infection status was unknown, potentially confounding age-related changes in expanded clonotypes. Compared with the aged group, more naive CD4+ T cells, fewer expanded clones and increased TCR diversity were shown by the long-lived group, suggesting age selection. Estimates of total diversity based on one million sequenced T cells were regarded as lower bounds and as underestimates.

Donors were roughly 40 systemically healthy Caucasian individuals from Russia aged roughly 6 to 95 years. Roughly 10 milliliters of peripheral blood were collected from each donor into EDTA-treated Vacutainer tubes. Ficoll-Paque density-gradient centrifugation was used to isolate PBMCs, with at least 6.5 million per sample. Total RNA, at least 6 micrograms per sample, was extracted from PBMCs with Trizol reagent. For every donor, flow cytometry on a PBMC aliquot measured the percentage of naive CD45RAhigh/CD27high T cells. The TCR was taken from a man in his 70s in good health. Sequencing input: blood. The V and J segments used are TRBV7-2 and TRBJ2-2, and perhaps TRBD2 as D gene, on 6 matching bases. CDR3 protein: CASSWGVANTGELFF. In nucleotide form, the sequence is TGTGCCAGCAGTTGGGGGGTAGCGAACACCGGGGAGCTGTTTTTT.